The 27 T cell receptor beta chains below come from one sample, sequenced in a study of shared clonotypes between healthy human individuals. Produced via immunoSEQ multiplex PCR; TCRdb's table is partial and in-frame only. Of around 530,000 clones in the sample, around 78% were seen once. The sequenced material came from PBMCs. Source of these receptors: a woman aged 40 to 50 in good health. Some clones in this sample may be carry-over from other donors' samples.

This clone has only one observation. The J gene is TRBJ2-7, the V gene TRBV23-1; 10 bases map to TRBD2. TRBV23-1 is classed as an ORF, of uncertain function. V was pared by 0 bases and J by 4 bases, with 15 bases of the junction left unmatched. This CDR3 has 19 residues. The CDR3 region is CASSQSLGTSETPLYEQYF. DNA for the CDR3: TGCGCCAGCAGTCAATCGTTGGGGACTAGCGAGACCCCGCTGTACGAGCAGTACTTC.

This chain uses TRBV30 with TRBJ1-6; D gene unclear. Per germline, CDR1 GTSNPN and CDR2 SVGIG (reference sequence). V lost 2 bases to trimming and J lost 8 bases, with 19 bases between them. This CDR3 is 16 amino acids long. The CDR3 protein is CAWSRLDGFRDSPLHF. The CDR3 region has the DNA TGTGCCTGGAGTCGCCTAGATGGTTTTCGGGATTCACCCCTCCACTTT.

This chain uses TRBV7-3 with TRBJ2-7, with D unresolved. The CDR3 extends over 13 amino acids. Between the trimmed V and J ends, which lost 2 bases and 9 bases, there was a span of 14 bases. Per germline, CDR1 SGHTA and CDR2 FQGTGA. The CDR3 DNA is TGTGCCAGCAGCTTAGGGCCGGACGGATGGCAGTACTTC. Its translation: CASSLGPDGWQYF.

V usage is TRBV28 and J usage is TRBJ2-7; D is ambiguous. The CDR3 extends over 14 amino acids. Deletions cut 6 bases from V and 0 bases from J, with 12 bases between. Germline values: CDR1 MDHEN, CDR2 SYDVKM. The CDR3 region has the DNA TGTGCCAGCAGCATAGACACAAACTCCTACGAGCAGTACTTC. Protein: CASSIDTNSYEQYF.

The chain uses TRBV7-2 and TRBJ2-5, with D unresolved. Trimming pared 3 bases from V and 5 bases from J, leaving 7 bases between. Germline V gives CDR1 SGHTA, CDR2 FQGNSA. The length of the CDR3 is 12 residues. CDR3 residues: CASSFDLETQYF. The CDR3 DNA reads TGTGCCAGCAGCTTTGATCTCGAGACCCAGTACTTC.

The rearrangement links TRBV7-9 to TRBJ2-1; TRBD2 aligns across 7 bases. Looked up from germline, CDR1 is SEHNR and CDR2 is FQNEAQ (reference sequence). The CDR3 is 16 residues long. V trimming: 5 bases; J trimming: 1 base; junction bases outside the gene matches: 8. The DNA of the CDR3 is TGTGCCAGCAGCCCCCTGGCTAGCGGATCCTACAATGAGCAGTTCTTC. Its protein is CASSPLASGSYNEQFF.

The chain combines TRBV7-2 with TRBJ2-1; 7 nucleotides align to TRBD2. CDR1 is SGHTA, CDR2 FQGNSA, per germline. The CDR3 consists of 16 residues. Germline trimming cut 1 base from V and 14 bases from J; bases unmatched to any gene: 17. In DNA, the CDR3 is TGTGCCAGCAGCTTAGTATCTGGGACTACCCGTTTTAATAAGTTCTTC. As protein: CASSLVSGTTRFNKFF.

The chain uses TRBV5-1 and TRBJ1-4, with TRBD1 matching 9 bases. Germline V gives CDR1 SGHRS, CDR2 YFSETQ. The CDR3 covers 15 residues. The V segment lost 1 base and the J segment 5 bases; nucleotides outside the gene matches: 3. CDR3 sequence: CASSLQGQGNEKLFF. CDR3 nucleotides: TGCGCCAGCAGCTTGCAAGGACAGGGGAATGAAAAACTGTTTTTT.

The genes are TRBV19 and TRBJ1-1; D remains unclear. The ends were cut back, 4 bases at V and 4 bases at J, with 10 bases in the middle. The CDR3 loop spans 13 amino acids. CDR1 is LNHDA and CDR2 is SQIVND in the germline V gene (reference sequence). DNA for the CDR3: TGTGCCAGTAGTAGATCCGGGCCCACTGAAGCTTTCTTT. Its translation: CASSRSGPTEAFF.

The J gene is TRBJ2-1, the V gene TRBV10-1; D tentatively fits TRBD1 or TRBD2 (5 bases each). Trimming removed 0 bases at V and 6 bases at J, with 12 bases between. This CDR3 contains 15 residues. Germline-derived CDR1 and CDR2 are WNHNN and SYGVQD (reference sequence). The DNA for the CDR3 is TGCGCCAGCAGTGAGTCGGGGGTGACTCTCAATGAGCAGTTCTTC. Its translation is CASSESGVTLNEQFF.

The chain uses TRBV6-1 and TRBJ1-1; 7 bases are shared with TRBD1. CDR1 is MNHNS and CDR2 is SASEGT in the germline V gene. CDR3 length: 18 residues. With 3 bases clipped from V and 0 bases from J, the junction kept 13 bases outside the gene matches. This chain's CDR3 is CASSEPGGAEGMNTEAFF. CDR3 nucleotides: TGTGCCAGCAGTGAGCCAGGGGGGGCAGAAGGTATGAACACTGAAGCTTTCTTT.

In its sample, this clone was seen a few times. This chain joins TRBV28 and TRBJ1-5, with D possibly being TRBD1 (6 bases). This CDR3 is 14 amino acids long. With 2 bases removed from V and 4 bases from J, the gap between germline ends came to 9 bases. Germline-derived CDR1 and CDR2 are MDHEN and SYDVKM. The CDR3 loop is CASSLLQGNQPQHF. CDR3 coding DNA: TGTGCCAGCAGTTTACTACAGGGTAATCAGCCCCAGCATTTT.

This rearrangement joins TRBV5-1 to TRBJ2-7; 10 bases agree with TRBD2. CDR1 is SGHRS and CDR2 is YFSETQ in the germline V gene. The CDR3 totals 16 residues. V lost 0 bases and J lost 6; bases outside the gene matches: 9. The CDR3 nucleotides read TGCGCCAGCAGCTTGGCCCGGCTAGCGGGAGTACGCGAGCAGTACTTC. Protein: CASSLARLAGVREQYF.

The chain couples TRBV11-2 to TRBJ1-4; D not resolved. Per germline, CDR1 SGHAT and CDR2 FQNNGV. V was trimmed by 2 bases and J by 4 bases, leaving 8 bases between them. The CDR3 contains 14 residues. CDR3 region: CASSLSPNNEKLFF. The CDR3 region has the DNA TGTGCCAGCAGCTTATCGCCGAATAATGAAAAACTGTTTTTT.

V is TRBV5-1 and J is TRBJ2-5; D is unresolved. Germline V CDR1 and CDR2: SGHRS, YFSETQ. The CDR3 covers 14 residues. Trimming cost V 0 bases and J 3 bases, with 9 bases left between them. The CDR3 DNA is TGCGCCAGCAGCTTGGGTCTAGTCAAAGAGACCCAGTACTTC. Residues: CASSLGLVKETQYF.

This chain links TRBV7-2 with TRBJ1-2; tentative D call: TRBD1 (5 bases). V lost 0 bases and J lost 4, with 9 bases in between. CDR1 SGHTA and CDR2 FQGNSA come from the germline V gene. CDR3 length: 14 residues. CDR3 nucleotides: TGTGCCAGCAGCTTAGCGCAGGGCCCCTATGGCTACACCTTC. The encoded protein is CASSLAQGPYGYTF.

The chain couples TRBV7-9 to TRBJ2-3; D not resolved. The germline gives CDR1 SEHNR, CDR2 FQNEAQ (reference sequence). V was trimmed by 1 base and J by 6 bases, leaving 8 bases between them. This CDR3 comprises 13 residues. CDR3 region: CASSLEASDTQYF. The CDR3 coding sequence is TGTGCCAGCAGCTTAGAGGCGTCGGATACGCAGTATTTT.

Concerning this clone: The likely explanation is a read error, given a far larger clone one base away. The V and J genes are TRBV5-4 and TRBJ2-5, with 7 bases matching TRBD2. Looked up from germline, CDR1 is SGHNT and CDR2 is YYREEE (reference sequence). The CDR3 length is 15 residues. The V and J ends lost 4 bases and 5 bases, in that order; junction bases with no gene match: 11. The CDR3 region has the DNA TGTGCCAGCAGCCGGGGGGTAGCGGAGGAGGAGACCCAGTACTTC. Protein: CASSRGVAEEETQYF.

This chain joins TRBV25-1 and TRBJ2-2; 8 bases line up with TRBD1. CDR1 MGHDK and CDR2 SYGVNS come from the germline V gene. With V trimmed by 4 bases and J by 6 bases, 4 bases remained unmatched. The CDR3 length is 14 residues. The CDR3 loop is CASSGRQGSGELFF. The CDR3 DNA reads TGTGCCAGCAGTGGAAGACAGGGGTCCGGGGAGCTGTTTTTT.

The V call is TRBV11-1, the J call TRBJ1-2, with 8 bases matching TRBD1. J gave up 6 bases and V 5 bases, and 11 bases lay outside the gene matches. CDR1 and CDR2 (germline): SGHAT, FQDESV (reference sequence). The CDR3 consists of 15 residues. CDR3 nucleotides: TGTGCCAGCAGCATACTACAGGGGGATGGCGATGGCTACACCTTC. As protein: CASSILQGDGDGYTF.

The V call is TRBV30, the J call TRBJ2-4, with TRBD1 as a possible D gene (6 bases). V lost 4 bases to trimming and J lost 5 bases, with 12 bases between them. This CDR3 spans 13 amino acids. Germline V gives CDR1 GTSNPN, CDR2 SVGIG (reference sequence). The CDR3 DNA follows: TGTGCCTGGAACCGACAGGTCCAAAACATTCAGTACTTC. It specifies CAWNRQVQNIQYF.

The genes are TRBV29-1 and TRBJ2-7; 7 bases are shared with TRBD2. The V and J ends lost 4 bases and 3 bases, in that order; junction bases with no gene match: 6. Germline CDR1 is SQVTM and CDR2 is ANQGSEA. There are 13 residues in the CDR3. The DNA of the CDR3 is TGCAGCGTTGGTATCAGGGAGGGCTACGAGCAGTACTTC. It is translated as CSVGIREGYEQYF.

This rearrangement joins TRBV15 to TRBJ1-4, with D maybe TRBD1 (5 bases). Trimming took 1 base from V and 0 from J, leaving 12 bases between them. Per germline, CDR1 LNHNV and CDR2 YYDKDF (reference sequence). CDR3 length equals 17 residues. CDR3 sequence (DNA): TGTGCCACCAGCAGAGGGGGCGGACTGTCAACTAATGAAAAACTGTTTTTT. It yields the protein CATSRGGGLSTNEKLFF.

V and J are TRBV9 and TRBJ2-2, with 10 bases identical to TRBD1. CDR1 is SGDLS, CDR2 YYNGEE, per germline. The CDR3 is made up of 15 amino acids. J lost 8 bases, V lost 3 bases, and 7 bases had no gene match. CDR3: CASSAATGGWGELFF. The DNA of the CDR3 is TGTGCCAGCAGCGCCGCGACAGGGGGCTGGGGGGAGCTGTTTTTT.

The CDR3 nucleotides are TGTGCCTGGAGAGTAGGACAGGCCAGAGCCAGCTACACCTTC. Encoded protein: CAWRVGQARASYTF. The J gene is TRBJ1-2, the V gene TRBV30; 7 bases map to TRBD1. The germline CDR1 and CDR2 sequences are GTSNPN and SVGIG (reference sequence). The CDR3 is made up of 14 amino acids. The V gene end was trimmed by 3 bases and the J gene end by 9 bases; junction bases not matched to a gene: 13.

This chain connects TRBV29-1 to TRBJ2-7; no reliable D call. Germline V gene data show CDR1 as SQVTM and CDR2 as ANQGSEA. V was clipped by 3 bases and J by 2 bases, with 2 bases between them. This CDR3 comprises 10 residues. The CDR3 coding sequence is TGCAGCGTTGACCCCTACGAGCAGTACTTC. Translated, it gives CSVDPYEQYF.

Points on this clone: One end of the junction does not line up with germline, which may come from a read error. The sample has other DNA sequences that encode this CDR3 too. V usage is TRBV11-2 and J usage is TRBJ2-1, with D unresolved. The V gene's germline CDR1 is SGHAT and CDR2 FQNNGV. This CDR3 comprises 12 residues. CDR3 region: CASSLVHNEQFF. Here the CDR3 DNA reads TGTGCAAGCAGCTTAGTTCACAATGAGCAGTTCTTC. Variable domain in full (rest from reference TRBV11-2 and TRBJ2-1): EAGVAQSPRYKIIEKRQSVAFWCNPISGHATLYWYQQILGQGPKLLIQFQNNGVVDDSQLPKDRFSAERLKGVDSTLKIQPAKLEDSAVYLCASSLVHNEQFFGPGTRLTVL.